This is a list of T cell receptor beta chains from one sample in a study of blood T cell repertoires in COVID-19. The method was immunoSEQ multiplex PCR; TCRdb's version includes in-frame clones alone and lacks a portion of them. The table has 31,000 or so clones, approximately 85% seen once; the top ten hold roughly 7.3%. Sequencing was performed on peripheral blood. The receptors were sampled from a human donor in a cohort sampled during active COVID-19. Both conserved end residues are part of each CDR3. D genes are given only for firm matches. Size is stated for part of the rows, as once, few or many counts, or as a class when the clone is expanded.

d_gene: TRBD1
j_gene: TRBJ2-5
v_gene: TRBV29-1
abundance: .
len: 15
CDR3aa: CSVEDTGGRQETQYF
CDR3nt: TGCAGCGTTGAAGATACAGGGGGTCGACAAGAGACCCAGTACTTC

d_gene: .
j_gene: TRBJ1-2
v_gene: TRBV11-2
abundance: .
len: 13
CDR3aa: CASSLEVSYGYTF
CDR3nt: TGTGCCAGCAGCTTAGAAGTCAGCTATGGCTACACCTTC

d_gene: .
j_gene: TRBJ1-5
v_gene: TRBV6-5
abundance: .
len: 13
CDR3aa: CASSTQGNQPQHF
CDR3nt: TGTGCCAGCAGTACTCAGGGGAATCAGCCCCAGCATTTT

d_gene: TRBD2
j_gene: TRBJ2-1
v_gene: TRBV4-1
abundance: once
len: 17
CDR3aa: CASSPHSLAVSYNEQFF
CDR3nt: TGCGCCAGCAGCCCACATTCCCTAGCGGTTTCCTACAATGAGCAGTTCTTC

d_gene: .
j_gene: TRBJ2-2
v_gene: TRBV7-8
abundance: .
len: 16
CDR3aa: CASSPRQARNTGELFF
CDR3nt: TGTGCCAGCAGCCCACGACAGGCGCGGAACACCGGGGAGCTGTTTTTT

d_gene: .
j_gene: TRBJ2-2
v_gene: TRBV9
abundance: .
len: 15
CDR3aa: CASSLTGLNTGELFF
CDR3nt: TGTGCCAGCAGCCTCACAGGGTTGAACACCGGGGAGCTGTTTTTT

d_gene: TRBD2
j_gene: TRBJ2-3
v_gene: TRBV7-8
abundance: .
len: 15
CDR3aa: CASSLRTSIADTQYF
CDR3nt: TGTGCCAGCAGCCTCCGGACTAGCATAGCTGATACGCAGTATTTT

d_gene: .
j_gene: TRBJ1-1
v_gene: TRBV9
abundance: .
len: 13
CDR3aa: CASSASMNTEAFF
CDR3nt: TGTGCCAGCAGTGCCAGTATGAACACTGAAGCTTTCTTT

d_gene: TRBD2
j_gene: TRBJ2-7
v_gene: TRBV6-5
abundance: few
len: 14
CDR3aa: CASSSLAGVYEQYF
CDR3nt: TGTGCCAGCAGCTCTCTAGCGGGGGTCTACGAGCAGTACTTC

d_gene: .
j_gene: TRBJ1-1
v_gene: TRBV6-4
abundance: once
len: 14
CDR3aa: CASSREGDNTEAFF
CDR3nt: TGTGCCAGCTCCCGGGAGGGGGATAACACTGAAGCTTTCTTT

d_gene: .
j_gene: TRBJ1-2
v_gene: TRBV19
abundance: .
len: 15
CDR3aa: CASTLWGGANYGYTF
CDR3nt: TGTGCCAGTACCCTCTGGGGCGGAGCTAACTATGGCTACACCTTC

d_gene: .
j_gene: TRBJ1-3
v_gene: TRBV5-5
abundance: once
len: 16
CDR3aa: CASSFLSQGTGNTIYF
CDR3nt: TGTGCCAGCAGCTTTTTATCGCAGGGGACTGGAAACACCATATATTTT

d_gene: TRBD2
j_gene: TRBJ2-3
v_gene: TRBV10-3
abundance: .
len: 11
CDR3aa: CAITGGDTQYF
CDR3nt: TGTGCCATCACGGGGGGAGATACGCAGTATTTT

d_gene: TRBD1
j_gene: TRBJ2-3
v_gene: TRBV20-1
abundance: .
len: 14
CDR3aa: CSASGTESTDTQYF
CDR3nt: TGCAGTGCTAGTGGGACAGAAAGCACAGATACGCAGTATTTT

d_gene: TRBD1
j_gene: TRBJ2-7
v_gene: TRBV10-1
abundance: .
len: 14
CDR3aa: CASSGGTGAYEQYF
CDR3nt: TGCGCCAGCAGTGGAGGGACAGGGGCCTACGAGCAGTACTTC

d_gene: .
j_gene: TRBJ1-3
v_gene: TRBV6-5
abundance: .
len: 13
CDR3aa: CASSYLSGNTIYF
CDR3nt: TGTGCCAGCAGTTACTTATCTGGAAACACCATATATTTT

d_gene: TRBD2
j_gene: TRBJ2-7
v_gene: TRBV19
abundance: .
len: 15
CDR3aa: CASSISGRPGNEQYF
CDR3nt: TGTGCCAGTAGTATTAGCGGGAGGCCCGGAAACGAGCAGTACTTC

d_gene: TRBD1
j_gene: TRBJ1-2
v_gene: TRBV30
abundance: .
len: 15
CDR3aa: CAWRGDRGLMGGYTF
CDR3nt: TGTGCCTGGAGAGGGGACAGGGGGCTTATGGGTGGCTACACCTTC

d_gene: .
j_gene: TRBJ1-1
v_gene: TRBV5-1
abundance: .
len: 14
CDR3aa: CASSFRAADTEAFF
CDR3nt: TGCGCCAGCAGCTTCAGGGCTGCGGACACTGAAGCTTTCTTT

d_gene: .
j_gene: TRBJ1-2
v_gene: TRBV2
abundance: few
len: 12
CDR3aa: CASRDTGNGYTF
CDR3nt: TGTGCCAGCAGGGATACAGGGAATGGCTACACCTTC

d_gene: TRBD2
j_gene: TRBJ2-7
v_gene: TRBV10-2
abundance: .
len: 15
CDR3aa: CASSRGTSGNYEQYF
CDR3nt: TGCGCCAGCAGCCGCGGGACTAGCGGGAATTACGAGCAGTACTTC

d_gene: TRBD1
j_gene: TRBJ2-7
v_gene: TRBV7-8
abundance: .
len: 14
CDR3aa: CASSFRDRGYEQYF
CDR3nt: TGTGCCAGCAGCTTCCGGGACAGGGGATACGAGCAGTACTTC

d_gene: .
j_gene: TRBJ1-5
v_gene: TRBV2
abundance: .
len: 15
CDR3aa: CASSYRQVPNQPQHF
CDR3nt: TGTGCCAGCAGCTACCGACAGGTGCCCAATCAGCCCCAGCATTTT

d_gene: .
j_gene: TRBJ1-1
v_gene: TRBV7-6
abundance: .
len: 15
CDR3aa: CASSLRTAANTEAFF
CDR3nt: TGTGCCAGCAGCTTAAGGACAGCCGCGAACACTGAAGCTTTCTTT

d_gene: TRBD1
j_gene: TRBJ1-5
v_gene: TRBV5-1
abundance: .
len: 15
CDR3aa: CASSPGTGSNQPQHF
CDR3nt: TGCGCCAGCAGCCCCGGGACAGGGAGCAATCAGCCCCAGCATTTT

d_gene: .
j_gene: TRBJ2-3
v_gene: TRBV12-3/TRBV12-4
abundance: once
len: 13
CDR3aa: CASRREGTDTQYF
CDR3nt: TGTGCCAGCCGCCGAGAGGGCACAGATACGCAGTATTTT

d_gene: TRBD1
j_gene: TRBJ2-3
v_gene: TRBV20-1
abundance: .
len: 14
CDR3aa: CSASPGTGADTQYF
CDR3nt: TGCAGTGCTAGTCCCGGGACAGGGGCAGATACGCAGTATTTT

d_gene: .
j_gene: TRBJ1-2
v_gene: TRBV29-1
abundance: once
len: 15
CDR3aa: CSVEDWRGQIYGYTF
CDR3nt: TGCAGCGTTGAAGATTGGCGAGGGCAAATCTATGGCTACACCTTC

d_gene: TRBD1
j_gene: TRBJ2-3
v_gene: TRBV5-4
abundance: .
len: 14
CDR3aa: CASSLRGQGDTQYF
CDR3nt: TGTGCCAGCAGCTTGCGGGGACAGGGAGATACGCAGTATTTT

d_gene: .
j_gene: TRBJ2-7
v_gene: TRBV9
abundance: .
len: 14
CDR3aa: CASSAGTQGYEQYF
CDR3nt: TGTGCCAGCAGCGCAGGAACACAGGGCTACGAGCAGTACTTC

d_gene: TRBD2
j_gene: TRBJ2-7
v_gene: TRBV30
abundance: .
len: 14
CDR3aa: CAWSEGSLAYEQYF
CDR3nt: TGTGCCTGGAGTGAAGGTTCACTAGCGTACGAGCAGTACTTC

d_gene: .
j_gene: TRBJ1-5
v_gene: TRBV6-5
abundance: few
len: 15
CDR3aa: CASSAQQDSNQPQHF
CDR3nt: TGTGCCAGCAGCGCACAGCAGGATAGCAATCAGCCCCAGCATTTT

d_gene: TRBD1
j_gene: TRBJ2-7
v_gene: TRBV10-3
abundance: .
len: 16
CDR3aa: CAISDSDRGGSYEQYF
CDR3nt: TGTGCCATCAGTGATTCTGACAGGGGTGGATCCTACGAGCAGTACTTC

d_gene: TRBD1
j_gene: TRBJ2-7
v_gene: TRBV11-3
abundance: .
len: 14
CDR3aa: CASSPTGSSYEQYF
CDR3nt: TGTGCCAGCAGTCCGACAGGGAGCTCCTACGAGCAGTACTTC

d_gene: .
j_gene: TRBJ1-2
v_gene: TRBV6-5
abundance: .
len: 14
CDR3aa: CASSKSGGWDGYTF
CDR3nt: TGTGCCAGCTCGAAAAGCGGGGGCTGGGATGGCTACACCTTC

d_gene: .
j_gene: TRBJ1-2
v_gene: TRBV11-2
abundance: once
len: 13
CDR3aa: CASSLNRAYGYTF
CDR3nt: TGTGCCAGCAGCTTAAACAGGGCCTATGGCTACACCTTC

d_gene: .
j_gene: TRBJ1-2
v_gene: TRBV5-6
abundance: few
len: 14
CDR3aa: CASSLGLPINGYTF
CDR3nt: TGTGCCAGCAGCCTGGGACTTCCGATCAATGGCTACACCTTC